This T cell receptor beta chain was sequenced in a study of shared clonotypes between healthy human individuals. Study results and caveats: Only blood samples were collected, and tissue repertoires likely differ.

Every contributor of samples was a Caucasian grown-up residing in Nashville, Tennessee. The CDR3 consists of 16 residues. Trimming cost V 4 bases and J 7 bases, with 20 bases left between them. Germline loops: CDR1 SGHNT, CDR2 YYREEE (reference sequence). Only in-frame clones appear in the TCRdb table, and some are missing; sequencing was by immunoSEQ multiplex PCR. The data show about half a million clones, approximately 77% seen once. Notes on this clone: Its antigen is currently unknown.

The receptor was derived from a woman in her thirties or forties in good health. Some clones in this sample may be carry-over from other donors' samples. Material for sequencing was PBMCs. The chain uses TRBV5-4 and TRBJ1-4; D might be TRBD1 (6 bases). CDR3 in amino acids: CASSHMAGAKSEKLFF. DNA for the CDR3: TGTGCCAGCAGCCACATGGCAGGGGCAAAGAGTGAAAAACTGTTTTTT.